The 13 T cell receptor beta chains listed next were all sequenced from one sample in a study of CD8+ T cells in alopecia areata. The sequencing template was cDNA reverse transcribed from extracted RNA. Profiling relied on immunoSEQ multiplex PCR, and the TCRdb table lists in-frame clones only, not all of them. The sample records around 190,000 clones, around three fifths being singletons. The sequencing sample was made of CD8+ T cells sorted from blood. The receptor source for this set is a human donor in good health.

This clone was recorded only once. The chain recombines TRBV6-6 with TRBJ2-7; tentative D call: TRBD2 (5 bases). Between the trimmed V and J ends, which lost 8 bases and 3 bases, there was a span of 11 bases. The CDR3 spans 12 residues. CDR1 and CDR2 from the germline V gene are MNHNY and SVGAGI (reference sequence). CDR3 bases: TGTGCCAGCGGGAGTAAGAGCTACGAGCAGTACTTC. Its translation is CASGSKSYEQYF.

The CDR3 nucleotides read TGTGCCAGCAGTCCTCGGACCTCGAATTCACCCCTCCACTTT. It yields the protein CASSPRTSNSPLHF. V usage is TRBV6-6 and J usage is TRBJ1-6; D ambiguous. Germline loops: CDR1 MNHNY, CDR2 SVGAGI (reference sequence). Trimming stripped 5 bases from V and 7 bases from J, with 12 bases between. This CDR3 region has 14 residues.

The gene calls are TRBV5-6 and TRBJ2-3; 7 bases are shared with TRBD2. Per the germline V gene, CDR1 is SGHDT and CDR2 is YYEEEE. This CDR3 has 12 amino acids. Trimming at V came to 3 bases and at J to 5 bases, leaving 0 bases not matched to a gene. The chain's CDR3 is CASSSGGDTQYF. The DNA for the CDR3 is TGTGCCAGCAGCTCGGGAGGAGATACGCAGTATTTT.

CDR3 sequence (DNA): TGTGCCAGCAGTGAAGGACAGCGACTCTACGAGCAGTACTTC. It yields the protein CASSEGQRLYEQYF. The chain combines TRBV2 with TRBJ2-7; D might be TRBD1 (5 bases). In germline, CDR1 is SNHLY, CDR2 FYNNEI. V lost 1 base to trimming and J lost 3 bases, with 10 bases between them. The CDR3 covers 14 residues. The full variable domain, in which reference TRBV2 and TRBJ2-7 provide the parts outside the CDR3, is EPEVTQTPSHQVTQMGQEVILRCVPISNHLYFYWYRQILGQKVEFLVSFYNNEISEKSEIFDDQFSVERPDGSNFTLKIRSTKLEDSAMYFCASSEGQRLYEQYFGPGTRLTVT.

This clone has more than one count but fewer than ten. The chain uses TRBV29-1 and TRBJ1-1; no clear D gene. Germline CDR1 reads SQVTM; CDR2 reads ANQGSEA. Trimming left V 6 bases short and J 1 base short, with 9 bases between. The CDR3 contains 12 residues. The CDR3 sequence: CSVPTPNTEAFF. In nucleotides, the CDR3 is TGCAGCGTCCCGACTCCGAACACTGAAGCTTTCTTT.

The chain employs TRBV7-9 and TRBJ1-5; weak D call: TRBD1 (6 bases). CDR1 and CDR2 (germline): SEHNR, FQNEAQ (reference sequence). The V end was cut by 4 bases, the J end by 2 bases, with 18 bases between. The CDR3 is made up of 17 amino acids. The CDR3 is CASSSDGTNRGNQPQHF. In DNA form, the CDR3 reads TGTGCCAGCAGCTCTGACGGGACAAACAGGGGCAATCAGCCCCAGCATTTT.

This clone was counted between two and nine times. The chain combines TRBV5-6 with TRBJ1-2; D is uncertain. Looked up from germline, CDR1 is SGHDT and CDR2 is YYEEEE. This CDR3 region has 14 residues. The V end was cut by 1 base, the J end by 4 bases, with 11 bases between. The CDR3 loop reads CASSLIAAAYGYTF. In nucleotides, the CDR3 is TGTGCCAGCAGCTTGATCGCAGCAGCCTATGGCTACACCTTC.

This rearrangement joins TRBV29-1 to TRBJ2-2, with 9 bases aligning to TRBD2. The V and J ends lost 2 bases and 2 bases, in that order; junction bases with no gene match: 9. CDR1 and CDR2 from the germline V gene are SQVTM and ANQGSEA. The CDR3 runs 17 residues. CDR3 coding DNA: TGCAGCGTTGAAATCCCGCGGGGGGGCCAAAACACCGGGGAGCTGTTTTTT. It encodes CSVEIPRGGQNTGELFF.

This chain links TRBV9 with TRBJ2-7, with D maybe TRBD1 (5 bases). The CDR3 length is 13 residues. The germline gives CDR1 SGDLS, CDR2 YYNGEE. V was shortened by 2 bases and J by 2 bases, with 8 bases between the two germline ends. In DNA, the CDR3 is TGTGCCAGCAGCGTTTCGGACACCTACGAGCAGTACTTC. Translating it yields CASSVSDTYEQYF.

The chain has TRBV7-8 and TRBJ1-1; D remains unclear. Germline CDR1 SGHVS, CDR2 FQNEAQ. The V end was cut by 2 bases, the J end by 0 bases, with 4 bases between. The CDR3 is made up of 13 amino acids. This chain's CDR3 is CASSLTVNTEAFF. In DNA, the CDR3 is TGTGCCAGCAGCTTAACCGTGAACACTGAAGCTTTCTTT.

In DNA, the CDR3 is TGTGCCAGCAGTGACGTATTGGACTATGGCTACACCTTC. Encoded protein: CASSDVLDYGYTF. V is TRBV2 and J is TRBJ1-2; D uncertain. Trimming took off 3 bases at V and 3 bases at J, with 8 bases between the two ends. In germline, CDR1 is SNHLY, CDR2 FYNNEI. CDR3 length equals 13 residues.

The V call is TRBV4-1, the J call TRBJ2-7, with D possibly matching TRBD1 (5 bases). CDR1 is MGHRA, CDR2 YSYEKL, per germline. Trimming left V 0 bases short and J 5 bases short, with 14 bases between. The CDR3 is made up of 15 amino acids. CDR3 bases: TGCGCCAGCAGCCAAGACAGGGCTTTTGGGGACGAGCAGTACTTC. It yields the protein CASSQDRAFGDEQYF.

In regard to this clone: This sample includes further DNA sequences coding for the same CDR3. This sequence joins TRBV29-1 and TRBJ1-1; D gene ambiguous. CDR3 length equals 12 residues. CDR1 SQVTM and CDR2 ANQGSEA come from the germline V gene. V lost 1 base and J lost 5, with 8 bases in between. For the CDR3, the DNA is TGCAGCGTTGAAGGAGGAGGGACTGAAGCTTTCTTT. It specifies CSVEGGGTEAFF.